This T cell receptor beta chain was sequenced in a study of cytomegalovirus exposure and HLA in healthy donors. PCR used 60 Vbeta primers and 13 Jbeta primers. This table comes from immunoSEQ multiplex PCR, and its TCRdb copy is limited to in-frame clones, with some not included. The table has roughly 140,000 clones, over 65% seen once. Whole-study findings and limits: According to an earlier analysis, most TCR beta V segments yielded productive rearrangements about 90% or about 30% of the time. A link between a missense DCLRE1C variant and TCR beta V- and J-gene trimming emerged from a later analysis. According to the study, roughly 180 TCR beta chains were cytomegalovirus-associated. With DRB1 most and HLA-C fewest, TCR association rates differed between HLA loci in a later analysis.

Concerning this clone: Its matching antigen is unknown.

Input material: PBMCs. This receptor was obtained from a man in his forties in good health and CMV-seropositive.

CDR3 nucleotide sequence: TGTGCCACCAGCAGCCCTAACACAGATACGCAGTATTTT. The encoded protein is CATSSPNTDTQYF. The chain employs TRBV15 and TRBJ2-3; no definite D call. This CDR3 is 13 amino acids long. The V gene lost 3 bases and the J gene lost 2 bases, with 6 bases spanning the gap. Per the germline V gene, CDR1 is LNHNV and CDR2 is YYDKDF (reference sequence).